This TCR beta chain was sequenced for a study of blood T cell repertoires in COVID-19. Study as a whole: Researchers got acute and convalescent COVID-19 samples from the United States, Italy and Spain. PBMCs, B-cell-depleted T cells, or T cells were the source of the cDNA or gDNA that made up the material.

This CDR3 is built from 15 residues. V gave up 0 bases and J gave up 5 bases; unmatched junction bases: 5. Germline-derived CDR1 and CDR2 are MNHEY and SVGEGT. Authors' processing steps: Amplified reference gene primers provided the basis for estimating nucleated cell counts. The assay was immunoSEQ multiplex PCR, and TCRdb's table has in-frame clones only and misses some. V, J and clone size were drawn from that table, and D and trimming were deduced from the DNA. The sample has hundreds of thousands of clones; approximately 90% are singletons. The sequence came from a woman in her twenties or thirties who had recovered from COVID-19. The chain recombines TRBV6-2 or TRBV6-3 with TRBJ2-5; 8 bases map to TRBD2. Specimen: peripheral blood. CDR3 loop: CASSYSSGGQETQYF. The CDR3 coding sequence is TGTGCCAGCAGTTACTCGTCGGGGGGGCAGGAGACCCAGTACTTC.